Presented here are 12 T cell receptor beta chains from one specimen sequenced in a study of immune characterization of retroperitoneal liposarcoma. TCRdb analysed the PCR reads with MiXCR anew, one entry per CDR3 protein. Among 5,500 to 8,000 distinct CDR3 sequences, less than 30% were seen once, and the ten largest hold roughly a quarter. The sample comprised tumor tissue. These receptor sequences come from a female donor with retroperitoneal liposarcoma.

The chain has TRBV5-5 and TRBJ2-1, with a possible D match to TRBD1 (5 bases). Matching the DNA end better, TRBJ2-7 makes the J call doubtful. This CDR3 is 15 amino acids long. Germline V gives CDR1 SGHKS, CDR2 YYEKEE (reference sequence). The chain's CDR3 is CASSLNSGLSYEQYF. The CDR3, as DNA: TGTGCCAGCAGCTTGAATTCAGGGCTATCCTACGAGCAGTACTTC.

This clonotype has a count of ten or more. The J gene is TRBJ1-5, the V gene TRBV7-8; D possibly corresponds to TRBD1 (6 bases). The CDR3 has 16 amino acids. With 11 bases removed from V and 2 bases from J, the gap between germline ends came to 22 bases. Germline CDR1 is SGHVS and CDR2 is FQNEAQ. CDR3 protein: CASKAGGWGGNQPQHF. The CDR3 coding sequence is TGTGCCTCAAAAGCCGGGGGCTGGGGTGGCAATCAGCCCCAGCATTTT.

By its share, this clonotype is medium-sized. This may arise from a read error, as a much more abundant clone is one base away. The rearrangement links TRBV12-3 or TRBV12-4 to TRBJ2-5; 12 bases are shared with TRBD2. V was pared by 1 base and J by 11 bases, with 5 bases of the junction left unmatched. This CDR3 spans 14 amino acids. CDR3 residues: CASSLGLAGDEQYF. DNA for the CDR3: TGTGCCAGCAGTTTAGGACTAGCGGGAGATGAGCAGTACTTC.

The chain carries TRBV5-1 and TRBJ2-1, with TRBD2 identical over 10 bases. V lost 3 bases and J lost 6; bases outside the gene matches: 6. The CDR3 length is 15 residues. From germline, CDR1 is SGHRS and CDR2 YFSETQ. CDR3 DNA: TGCGCCAGCAGCTACAGCGGGAGGGCCTTCAATGAGCAGTTCTTC. Protein sequence: CASSYSGRAFNEQFF.

Note on this clonotype: This may be a read error: a much more frequent sequence differs by one nucleotide. This sequence joins TRBV7-6 and TRBJ2-2; no definite D call. Germline CDR1 SGHVS, CDR2 FNYEAQ. The CDR3 runs 13 residues. In DNA, the CDR3 is TGTGCCAACAGCTTCGAAGAGACCGGGGAGCTGTTTTTT. This sequence encodes CANSFEETGELFF.

The chain employs TRBV12-3 or TRBV12-4 and TRBJ2-3; 7 positions agree with TRBD2. The CDR3 sequence is 13 residues long. V lost 6 bases to trimming and J lost 4 bases; unmatched junction nucleotides: 4. The CDR3 DNA reads TGTGCCAGCAGAGACGGACTAGCAGATACGCAGTATTTT. Its protein is CASRDGLADTQYF.

This clonotype was counted ten times or more. The genes are TRBV12-3 or TRBV12-4 and TRBJ1-5; no clear D gene. Between the trimmed V and J ends, which lost 5 bases and 9 bases, there was a span of 14 bases. The CDR3 is made up of 13 amino acids. CDR3 protein: CASSLNLRMPQHF. The DNA of the CDR3 is TGTGCCAGCAGTCTTAACCTTCGTATGCCCCAGCATTTT.

This clonotype was recorded at least ten times. The rearrangement joins TRBV7-2 to TRBJ2-5; D perhaps matches TRBD2 (6 bases). The J call may be mistaken, given a closer DNA end match to TRBJ2-7. This CDR3 has 15 residues. The germline V gene encodes CDR1 SGHTA and CDR2 FQGNSA. The CDR3 sequence is CASSIDTGVTYEQYF. For the CDR3, the DNA is TGTGCCAGCAGCATAGATACGGGAGTAACCTACGAGCAGTACTTC.

The chain recombines TRBV7-2 with TRBJ2-5; D unresolved. CDR1 SGHTA and CDR2 FQGNSA come from the germline V gene. V was cut by 5 bases and J by 4 bases, with 11 bases left in between. CDR3 length: 13 amino acids. The CDR3 region is CASSQTYLETQYF. The CDR3 DNA reads TGTGCCAGCAGCCAGACTTACTTAGAGACCCAGTACTTC.

Many counts were recorded for this clonotype. V gene TRBV6-1 combines with J gene TRBJ1-6; D might be TRBD1 (6 bases). The V end lost 4 bases, the J end lost 7 bases, and 14 bases lay between the germline ends. The CDR3 contains 15 residues. Germline-derived CDR1 and CDR2 are MNHNS and SASEGT. DNA for the CDR3: TGTGCCAGCAGTGTAGCGGGACAAAGGAATTCACCCCTCCACTTT. Protein sequence: CASSVAGQRNSPLHF.

This clonotype has a handful of counts. This chain links TRBV4-1 with TRBJ2-7; 12 positions match TRBD1. The germline gives CDR1 MGHRA, CDR2 YSYEKL. This CDR3 contains 15 residues. Trimming removed 4 bases from V and 4 bases from J; junction bases left unmatched: 5. CDR3 coding DNA: TGCGCCAGCAGCCCGGGACAGGGGGCGATATACGAGCAGTACTTC. Its protein product is CASSPGQGAIYEQYF.

This clonotype was counted between two and nine times. This chain uses TRBV12-3 or TRBV12-4 with TRBJ2-3; 13 positions match TRBD2. The CDR3 length is 16 residues. V was pared by 5 bases and J by 2 bases, with 4 bases of the junction left unmatched. The CDR3 reads CASSTTSGGATDTQYF. In nucleotides, the CDR3 is TGTGCCAGCAGTACTACTAGCGGGGGGGCCACAGATACGCAGTATTTT.